This T cell receptor beta chain stems from a study of PD-1 blockade in mismatch repair-deficient tumors. This clone has only one observation. Here immunoSEQ multiplex PCR was the method, and the copy in TCRdb shows in-frame clones only, minus some. The sample records around 100,000 clones, about three quarters being singletons. The receptor was derived from an adult with mismatch repair-deficient cancer. Sequencing used peripheral blood, obtained 60 weeks after starting pembrolizumab.

Written as DNA, the CDR3 is TGTGCCAGCATTGCGGGCTTGGGTGAAGCTTTCTTT. As protein: CASIAGLGEAFF. The chain couples TRBV6-5 to TRBJ1-1; no definite D call. The CDR3 contains 12 residues. Germline V gene data show CDR1 as MNHEY and CDR2 as SVGAGI. V lost 7 bases to trimming and J lost 7 bases, with 13 bases between them.